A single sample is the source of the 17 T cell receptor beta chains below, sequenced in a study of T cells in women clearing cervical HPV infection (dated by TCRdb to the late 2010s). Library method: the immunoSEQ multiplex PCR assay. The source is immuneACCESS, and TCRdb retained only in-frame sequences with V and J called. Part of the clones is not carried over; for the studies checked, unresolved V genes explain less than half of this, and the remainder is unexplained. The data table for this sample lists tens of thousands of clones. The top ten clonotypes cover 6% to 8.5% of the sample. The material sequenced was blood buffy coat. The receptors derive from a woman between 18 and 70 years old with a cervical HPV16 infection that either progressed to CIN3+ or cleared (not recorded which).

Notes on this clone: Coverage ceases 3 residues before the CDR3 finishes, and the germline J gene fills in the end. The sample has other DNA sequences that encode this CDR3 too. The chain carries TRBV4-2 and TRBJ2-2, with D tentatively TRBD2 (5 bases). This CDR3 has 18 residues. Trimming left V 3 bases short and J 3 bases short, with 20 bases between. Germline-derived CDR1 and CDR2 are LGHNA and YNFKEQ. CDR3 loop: CASSQDYVDSVDTGELFF. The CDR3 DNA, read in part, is TGTGCCAGCAGCCAGGATTACGTGGACTCGGTGGACACCGGGGAG.

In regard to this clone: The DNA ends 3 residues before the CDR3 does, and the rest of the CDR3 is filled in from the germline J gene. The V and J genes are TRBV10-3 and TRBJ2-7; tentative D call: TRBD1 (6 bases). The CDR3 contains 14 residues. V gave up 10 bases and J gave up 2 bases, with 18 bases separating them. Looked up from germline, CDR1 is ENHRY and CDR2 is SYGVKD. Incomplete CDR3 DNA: TGTGCCACCCATTCGGGACACATTGCCTACGAG. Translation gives CATHSGHIAYE. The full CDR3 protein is CATHSGHIAYEQYF.

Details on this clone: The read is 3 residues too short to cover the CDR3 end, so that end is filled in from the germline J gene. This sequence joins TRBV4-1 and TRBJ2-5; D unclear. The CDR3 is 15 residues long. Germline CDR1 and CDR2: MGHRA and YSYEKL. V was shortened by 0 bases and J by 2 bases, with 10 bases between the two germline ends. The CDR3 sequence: CASSQDVAAQETQYF. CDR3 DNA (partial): TGCGCCAGCAGCCAAGATGTAGCCGCTCAAGAGACC.

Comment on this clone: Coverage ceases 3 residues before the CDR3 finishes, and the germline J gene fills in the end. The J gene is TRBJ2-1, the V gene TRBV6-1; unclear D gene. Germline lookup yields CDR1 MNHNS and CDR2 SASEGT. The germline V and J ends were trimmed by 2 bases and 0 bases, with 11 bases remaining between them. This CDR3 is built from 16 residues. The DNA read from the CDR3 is TGTGCCAGCAGTGAACAAGCGTTGTACTCCTACAATGAG. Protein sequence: CASSEQALYSYNE. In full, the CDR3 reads CASSEQALYSYNEQFF.

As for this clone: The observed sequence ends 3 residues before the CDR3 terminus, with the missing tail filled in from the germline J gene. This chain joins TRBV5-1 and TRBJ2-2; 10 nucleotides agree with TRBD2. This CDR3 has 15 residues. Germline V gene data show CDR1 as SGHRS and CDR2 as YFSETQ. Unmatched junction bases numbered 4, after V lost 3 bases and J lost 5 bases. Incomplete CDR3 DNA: TGCGCCAGCAGCTCCGGGACTAGCGAAACCGGGGAG. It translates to CASSSGTSETGE. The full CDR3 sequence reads CASSSGTSETGELFF.

The CDR3 protein is CASSPPHNYGYTF. The DNA read from the CDR3 is TGTGCCAGCAGCCCCCCCCATAACTATGGC. The rearrangement joins TRBV7-9 to TRBJ1-2; the D is unclear. The read ends 3 residues shy of where the CDR3 ends; the end is completed using the germline J gene. CDR1 SEHNR and CDR2 FQNEAQ come from the germline V gene (reference sequence). Trimming cost V 5 bases and J 1 base, with 8 bases left between them. The length of the CDR3 is 13 residues.

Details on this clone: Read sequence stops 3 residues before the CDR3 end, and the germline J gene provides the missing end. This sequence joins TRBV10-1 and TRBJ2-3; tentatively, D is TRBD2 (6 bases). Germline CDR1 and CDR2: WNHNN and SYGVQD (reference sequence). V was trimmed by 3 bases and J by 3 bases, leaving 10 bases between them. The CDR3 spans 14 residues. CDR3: CASSDGGITDTQYF. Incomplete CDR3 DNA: TGCGCCAGCAGTGACGGCGGGATTACAGATACG.

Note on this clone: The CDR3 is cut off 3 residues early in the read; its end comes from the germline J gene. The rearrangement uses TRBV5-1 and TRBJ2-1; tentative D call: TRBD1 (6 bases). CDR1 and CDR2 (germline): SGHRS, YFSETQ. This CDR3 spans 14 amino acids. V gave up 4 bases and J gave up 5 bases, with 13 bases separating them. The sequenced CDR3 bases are TGCGCCAGCAGCAAAGGAGCAGGGGACAATGAG. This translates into CASSKGAGDNE. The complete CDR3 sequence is CASSKGAGDNEQFF.

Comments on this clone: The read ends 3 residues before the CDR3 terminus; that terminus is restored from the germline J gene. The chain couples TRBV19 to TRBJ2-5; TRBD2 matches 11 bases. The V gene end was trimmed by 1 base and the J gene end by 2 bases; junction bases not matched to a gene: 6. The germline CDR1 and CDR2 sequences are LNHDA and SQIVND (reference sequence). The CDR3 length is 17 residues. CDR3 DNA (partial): TGTGCCAGTAGTATAGTAGGTAGCGGGGGGGTACAAGAGACC. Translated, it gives CASSIVGSGGVQET. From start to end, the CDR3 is CASSIVGSGGVQETQYF.

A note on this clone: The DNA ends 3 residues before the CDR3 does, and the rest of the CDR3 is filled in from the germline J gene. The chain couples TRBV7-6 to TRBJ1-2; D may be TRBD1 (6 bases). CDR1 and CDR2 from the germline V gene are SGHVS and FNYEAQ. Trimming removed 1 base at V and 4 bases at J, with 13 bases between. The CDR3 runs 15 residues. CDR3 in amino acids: CASSLGRGGGYGYTF. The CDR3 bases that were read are TGTGCCAGCAGCTTAGGACGTGGAGGGGGCTATGGC.

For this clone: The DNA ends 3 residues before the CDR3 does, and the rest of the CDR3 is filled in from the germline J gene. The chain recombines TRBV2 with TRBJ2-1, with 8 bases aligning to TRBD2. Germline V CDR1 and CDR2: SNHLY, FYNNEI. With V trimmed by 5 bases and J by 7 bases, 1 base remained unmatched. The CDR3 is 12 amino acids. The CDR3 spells CASSLAGNEQFF. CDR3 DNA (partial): TGTGCCAGCAGTTTAGCGGGAAATGAG.

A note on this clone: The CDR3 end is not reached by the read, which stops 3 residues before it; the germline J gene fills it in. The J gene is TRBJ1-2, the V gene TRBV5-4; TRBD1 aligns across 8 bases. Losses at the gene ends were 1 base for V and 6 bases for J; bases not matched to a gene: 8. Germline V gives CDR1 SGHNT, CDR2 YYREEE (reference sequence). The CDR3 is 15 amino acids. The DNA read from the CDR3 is TGTGCCAGCAGCTTGAACAGGGGGGCGCGGGATGGC. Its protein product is CASSLNRGARDG. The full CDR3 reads CASSLNRGARDGYTF.

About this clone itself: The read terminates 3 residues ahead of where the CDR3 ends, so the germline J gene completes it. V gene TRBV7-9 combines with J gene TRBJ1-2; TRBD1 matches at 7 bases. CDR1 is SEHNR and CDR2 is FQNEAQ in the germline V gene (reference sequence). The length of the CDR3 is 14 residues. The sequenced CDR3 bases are TGTGCCAGCGGCCGGGACAGCCCCTACAATGAC. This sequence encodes CASGRDSPYND. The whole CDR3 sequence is CASGRDSPYNDYTF.

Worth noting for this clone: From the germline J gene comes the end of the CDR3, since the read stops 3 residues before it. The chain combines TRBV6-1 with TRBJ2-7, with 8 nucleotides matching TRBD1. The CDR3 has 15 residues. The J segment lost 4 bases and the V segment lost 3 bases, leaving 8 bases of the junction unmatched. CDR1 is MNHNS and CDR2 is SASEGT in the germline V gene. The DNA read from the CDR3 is TGTGCCAGCAGTGATAGACAGGGGTACCAGTACGAG. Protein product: CASSDRQGYQYE. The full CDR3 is CASSDRQGYQYEQYF.

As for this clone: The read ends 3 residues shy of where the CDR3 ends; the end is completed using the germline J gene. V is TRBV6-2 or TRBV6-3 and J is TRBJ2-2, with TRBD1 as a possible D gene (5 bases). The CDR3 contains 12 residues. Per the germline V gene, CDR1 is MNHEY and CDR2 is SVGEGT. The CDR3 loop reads CASRTADEKLFF. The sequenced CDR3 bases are TGTGCCAGCAGGACAGCAGATGAAAAG.

CDR3 sequence reads: CASSLPRGANEKLFF. The sequenced part of the CDR3 DNA is TGTGCCAGCAGTCTCCCCAGGGGTGCTAATGAAAAA. The chain couples TRBV28 to TRBJ1-4, with a possible D match to TRBD1 (6 bases). The observed sequence ends 3 residues before the CDR3 terminus, with the missing tail filled in from the germline J gene. Germline V gene lookup returns CDR1 MDHEN and CDR2 SYDVKM. V shed 5 bases and J shed 3 bases, with 13 bases lying between them. The CDR3 runs to 15 residues.

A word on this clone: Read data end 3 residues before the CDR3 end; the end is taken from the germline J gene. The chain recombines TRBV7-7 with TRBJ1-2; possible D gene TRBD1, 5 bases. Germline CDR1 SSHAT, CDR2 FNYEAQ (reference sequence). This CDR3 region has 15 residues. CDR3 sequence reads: CASSLVGGGTDTYTF. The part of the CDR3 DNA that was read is TGTGCCAGCAGCTTAGTGGGGGGAGGAACAGATACC.